This TCR beta chain was observed in a study of control samples from healthy donors and cancer patients. Libraries were prepared by immunoSEQ multiplex PCR; TCRdb keeps only in-frame clonotypes and omits some of them. The profile shows 100,000 to 150,000 clones, 75% to 95% of them singletons. This CDR3 region has 15 residues. With 3 bases clipped from V and 2 bases from J, the junction kept 5 bases outside the gene matches. Germline CDR1 and CDR2: SGHTS and YDEGEE. This chain uses TRBV5-8 with TRBJ2-3; 8 bases are shared with TRBD2. This sequence originates from a man aged 35 to 55 in good health. Sequencing was performed on blood. The CDR3 DNA sequence: TGTGCCAGCAGCTCGGGAGGGGGGACCACAGATACGCAGTATTTT. Amino acids: CASSSGGGTTDTQYF.